Listed here are 15 T cell receptor beta chains from one sample, sequenced in a study of beta chain features in type 1 diabetes. Sequencing targeted expressed TCRB transcripts, as all isolated RNA had been reverse transcribed. Repertoires were generated with immunoSEQ multiplex PCR, while TCRdb's copy carries only in-frame clones and drops some. The repertoire holds 850,000 to 900,000 clones, with 17% as singletons. Specimen: naive CD4+ T cells from blood. The receptor source for this set is a woman between 18 and 30 years old in good health.

This sequence joins TRBV7-2 and TRBJ2-7; 10 bases are shared with TRBD2. The CDR3 has 16 residues. Germline-derived CDR1 and CDR2 are SGHTA and FQGNSA. V gave up 3 bases and J gave up 0 bases; unmatched junction bases: 5. The CDR3 region is CASSLRTSGSSYEQYF. As DNA, the CDR3 is TGTGCCAGCAGCTTGAGGACTAGCGGCAGCTCCTACGAGCAGTACTTC.

This clone appeared a few times. Other DNA sequences in this specimen translate into the identical CDR3. The J gene is TRBJ2-1, the V gene TRBV7-2, with D unclear. V lost 3 bases, J lost 5 bases, and 8 bases lay in between. Germline V gives CDR1 SGHTA, CDR2 FQGNSA. The CDR3 is 13 residues long. As DNA, the CDR3 is TGTGCCAGCAGCTTCGGACCGAACAATGAGCAGTTCTTC. This gives the protein CASSFGPNNEQFF.

This clone was recorded a few times. The rearrangement uses TRBV9 and TRBJ2-5; 9 bases map to TRBD2. Unmatched junction bases numbered 10, after V lost 0 bases and J lost 4 bases. This CDR3 contains 17 residues. Germline CDR1 is SGDLS and CDR2 is YYNGEE. CDR3 sequence: CASSVDGGGRAVETQYF. The CDR3 DNA sequence: TGTGCCAGCAGCGTAGACGGGGGCGGGAGGGCCGTAGAGACCCAGTACTTC.

For this clone: Within the sample, other DNA sequences also encode this same CDR3. The V and J genes are TRBV5-1 and TRBJ1-4; weak D call: TRBD1 (5 bases). Looked up from germline, CDR1 is SGHRS and CDR2 is YFSETQ. Trimming cost V 1 base and J 0 bases, with 7 bases left between them. CDR3 length: 15 amino acids. The CDR3 region is CASSLRGATNEKLFF. The CDR3 bases are TGCGCCAGCAGCTTGAGGGGCGCAACTAATGAAAAACTGTTTTTT.

This chain joins TRBV23-1 and TRBJ1-5; D is perhaps TRBD1 (6 bases). TRBV23-1 is given ORF status, its function remaining uncertain. The CDR3 contains 13 residues. Trimming removed 9 bases at V and 0 bases at J, with 9 bases between. The chain's CDR3 is CASKQGSNQPQHF. For the CDR3, the DNA is TGCGCCAGTAAACAGGGTAGCAATCAGCCCCAGCATTTT.

The chain has TRBV15 and TRBJ2-5; D is perhaps TRBD1 (6 bases). With the DNA end fitting TRBJ2-7 better, the J assignment may be wrong. The CDR3 sequence is 15 residues long. Germline loops: CDR1 LNHNV, CDR2 YYDKDF (reference sequence). The CDR3 DNA follows: TGTGCCACCAGCAGACAGGGGTCCCTCGGAGACGAGCAGTACTTC. This gives the protein CATSRQGSLGDEQYF.

This chain joins TRBV27 and TRBJ2-7; 11 bases agree with TRBD1. Germline assignment: CDR1 MNHEY and CDR2 SMNVEV (reference sequence). V lost 4 bases to trimming and J lost 4 bases; unmatched junction nucleotides: 3. CDR3 length: 14 residues. The CDR3 loop reads CASSWTGGRYEQYF. Here the CDR3 DNA reads TGTGCCAGCAGTTGGACAGGGGGCAGGTACGAGCAGTACTTC.

This clone has a handful of counts. The rearrangement uses TRBV18 and TRBJ1-1; D is unclear. The germline V gene has CDR1 KGHSH and CDR2 LQKENI. V was pared by 1 base and J by 3 bases, with 6 bases between. The CDR3 loop spans 13 amino acids. In nucleotides, the CDR3 is TGTGCCAGCTCACCACTAAGGTACACTGAAGCTTTCTTT. It yields the protein CASSPLRYTEAFF.

The chain recombines TRBV6-5 with TRBJ1-2, with 9 positions matching TRBD1. The CDR3 has 13 amino acids. Germline trimming cut 10 bases from V and 2 bases from J; bases unmatched to any gene: 5. Per the germline V gene, CDR1 is MNHEY and CDR2 is SVGAGI. CDR3 sequence: CATRQGVNYGYTF. The CDR3 bases are TGTGCCACCAGACAGGGGGTAAACTATGGCTACACCTTC.

This chain links TRBV11-2 with TRBJ2-1; D call uncertain. CDR3 length: 15 residues. V lost 5 bases, J lost 4 bases, and 15 bases lay in between. Germline V gene lookup returns CDR1 SGHAT and CDR2 FQNNGV. Written as DNA, the CDR3 is TGTGCCAGCAGCCGTTCGGGTGACGGGTACAATGAGCAGTTCTTC. Translating it yields CASSRSGDGYNEQFF.

V and J are TRBV11-2 and TRBJ2-7, with D possibly matching TRBD2 (7 bases). The length of the CDR3 is 12 residues. Looked up from germline, CDR1 is SGHAT and CDR2 is FQNNGV. The V and J ends lost 5 bases and 10 bases respectively, with 15 bases between them. The CDR3 here is CASSLSRGGQYF. The CDR3 bases are TGTGCCAGCAGCCTATCAAGGGGGGGTCAGTACTTC.

V usage is TRBV4-3 and J usage is TRBJ2-6, with 7 bases identical to TRBD1. The CDR3 loop spans 20 amino acids. Germline V gene lookup returns CDR1 LGHNA and CDR2 YSLEER. After removal of 0 bases from V and 11 bases from J, the junction contained 22 bases not matched to a gene. The DNA for the CDR3 is TGCGCCAGCAGCCAAGATCCCTTAAAGACTAAGGGACAGTCCCGGGACGTCCTGACTTTC. This encodes CASSQDPLKTKGQSRDVLTF.

This chain connects TRBV15 to TRBJ1-2; the D is unclear. There are 15 residues in the CDR3. Germline loops: CDR1 LNHNV, CDR2 YYDKDF (reference sequence). Deletions cut 0 bases from V and 5 bases from J, with 13 bases between. CDR3 nucleotides: TGTGCCACCAGCAGAGATTTGGGCGGGTGGTATGGCTACACCTTC. This codes for CATSRDLGGWYGYTF. Based on the CDR3 plus reference TRBV15 and TRBJ1-2, the full variable domain is DAMVIQNPRYQVTQFGKPVTLSCSQTLNHNVMYWYQQKSSQAPKLLFHYYDKDFNNEADTPDNFQSRRPNTSFCFLDIRSPGLGDTAMYLCATSRDLGGWYGYTFGSGTRLTVV.

There are a few counts of this clone. V gene TRBV27 combines with J gene TRBJ2-3; TRBD2 agrees at 10 bases. Germline V CDR1 and CDR2: MNHEY, SMNVEV (reference sequence). Losses at the gene ends were 5 bases for V and 5 bases for J; bases not matched to a gene: 4. This CDR3 contains 14 residues. The chain's CDR3 is CASSTRLAGDTQYF. CDR3 coding DNA: TGTGCCAGCAGTACAAGACTAGCGGGAGATACGCAGTATTTT.

J is TRBJ1-2 and V is TRBV19; D ambiguous. This CDR3 is 12 amino acids long. The V gene's germline CDR1 is LNHDA and CDR2 SQIVND (reference sequence). V lost 3 bases, J lost 8 bases, and 10 bases lay in between. CDR3 nucleotide sequence: TGTGCCAGTAGTATTAGCCATGGGGGCTACACCTTC. It yields the protein CASSISHGGYTF.